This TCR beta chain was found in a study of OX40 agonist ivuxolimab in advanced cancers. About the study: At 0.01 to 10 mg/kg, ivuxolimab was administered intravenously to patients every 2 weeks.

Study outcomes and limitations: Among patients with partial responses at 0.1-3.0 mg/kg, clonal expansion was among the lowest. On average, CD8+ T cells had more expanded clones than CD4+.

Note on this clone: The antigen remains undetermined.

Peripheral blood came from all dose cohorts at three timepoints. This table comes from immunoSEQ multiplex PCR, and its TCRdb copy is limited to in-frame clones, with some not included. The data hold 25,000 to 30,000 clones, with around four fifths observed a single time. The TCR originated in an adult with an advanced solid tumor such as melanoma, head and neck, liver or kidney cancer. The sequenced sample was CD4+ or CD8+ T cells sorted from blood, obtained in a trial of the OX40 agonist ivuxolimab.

The CDR3 loop is CASSFWDGKTEAFF. For the CDR3, the DNA is TGTGCCAGCAGTTTTTGGGATGGGAAGACTGAAGCTTTCTTT. V is TRBV7-6 and J is TRBJ1-1; D gene uncertain. The CDR3 loop spans 14 amino acids. Germline values: CDR1 SGHVS, CDR2 FNYEAQ. Trimming took 6 bases from V and 5 from J, leaving 16 bases between them.